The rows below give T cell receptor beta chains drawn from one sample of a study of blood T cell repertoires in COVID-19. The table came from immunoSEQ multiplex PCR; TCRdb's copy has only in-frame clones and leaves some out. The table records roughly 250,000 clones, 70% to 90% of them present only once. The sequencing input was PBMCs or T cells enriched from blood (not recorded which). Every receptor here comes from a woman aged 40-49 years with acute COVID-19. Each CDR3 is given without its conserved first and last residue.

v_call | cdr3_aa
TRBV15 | ATSRTGLNNEQF
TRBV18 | ASSTLGTGGYSNQPQH
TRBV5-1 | ASSLDRPGGNEKLF
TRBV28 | ASNTGEVISPLH
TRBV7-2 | ASSPQGQYGYT
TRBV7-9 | ASSSLAVGSYEQY
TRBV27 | ASGLDRDYGYT
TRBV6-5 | ASSPPGGRYGYT
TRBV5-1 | ASSFRLAGGFQDEQF
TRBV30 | AWSRLAGVRNIQY
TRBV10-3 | AIKNETAYEQY
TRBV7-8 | ASSLVSGRTYNEQF
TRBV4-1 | ASSPTTGLAGGYEQY
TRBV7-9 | ASSPGFIQPQH
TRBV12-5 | ASGLEGDSPLH
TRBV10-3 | AISEYRTSGSDEQF
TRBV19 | ASSSPTGGSDYGYT
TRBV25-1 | ASSDTTAQETQY
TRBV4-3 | ASSQQGRHS
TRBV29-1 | SARQGDGYT
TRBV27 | ASTSWGLNYGYT
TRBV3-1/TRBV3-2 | ASSQEGHYNTGELF
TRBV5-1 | ASSPWGGSYEQY
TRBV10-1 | ASSEILAGPYNEQF
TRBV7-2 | ASSFSGGHNEQF
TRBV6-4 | ASSASPSSYNEQF
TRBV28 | ATLGLAGDEQY
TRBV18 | ASSPLILAGKGNEQF
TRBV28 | ASSLGGTTNTEAF
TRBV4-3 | ASSLLSSGSIDIVDTQY
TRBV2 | ASSETSRGGETQY
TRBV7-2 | ASSTRTGNYEQY
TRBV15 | ATSREPNHLEQF
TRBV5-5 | ASSLLSTGSGNTIY
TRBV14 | ASSYGQHSDTQY
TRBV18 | ASSPGWQETGYGYT
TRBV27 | ASSLLAGYEQF
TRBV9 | ASSEGTPSSGNTIY
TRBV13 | ASSLGLAEVRDTQY
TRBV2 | ASSRDRTGSYGYT